What follows are 14 T cell receptor beta chains derived from one specimen sequenced in a study of blood T cells in healthy people across ages. A second about 7 to 11 cycle PCR used barcoded and J-beta primers. TCRdb re-analysed the 5' RACE reads in MiXCR, keeping a single row per CDR3 protein. The sample contains around 900,000 distinct CDR3 sequences, more than 25% of which appear only once. Sequencing was carried out using blood. Every receptor here comes from a woman of 80 years or more in good health.

This clonotype was seen only a few times. This chain links TRBV20-1 with TRBJ1-1; possible D gene TRBD1, 6 bases. This CDR3 spans 13 amino acids. Looked up from germline, CDR1 is DFQATT and CDR2 is SNEGSKA (reference sequence). Trimming shortened V by 3 bases and J by 3 bases, and 11 bases separated the two germline ends. The CDR3 sequence is CSAREGGDTEAFF. CDR3 nucleotides: TGCAGTGCTAGGGAAGGGGGGGACACTGAAGCTTTCTTT.

Only one count was recorded for this clonotype. The conserved closing phenylalanine or tryptophan is absent in this CDR3, likely reflecting a read error. The V and J genes are TRBV5-1 and TRBJ2-7, with 7 bases identical to TRBD1. The CDR3 covers 16 residues. CDR1 and CDR2 (germline): SGHRS, YFSETQ. With 0 bases clipped from V and 4 bases from J, the junction kept 10 bases outside the gene matches. CDR3 in amino acids: CASSLGQGNGIYEQYN. The CDR3 nucleotides are TGCGCCAGCAGCTTGGGACAGGGTAATGGTATTTACGAGCAGTACAAC.

Note on this clonotype: Being one base from a much bigger clone, this may be a read error. This chain links TRBV11-2 with TRBJ2-1; 7 bases align to TRBD2. Germline loops: CDR1 SGHAT, CDR2 FQNNGV. The CDR3 covers 16 residues. The CDR3 DNA reads as TGTGCCGGCAGCCTCCCCTCGGGGGGCTCCTACAATGAGCAGTTCTTC. Its translation is CAGSLPSGGSYNEQFF.

This clonotype was observed a handful of times. The chain carries TRBV9 and TRBJ2-1; 9 nucleotides agree with TRBD1. Germline loops: CDR1 SGDLS, CDR2 YYNGEE. V lost 2 bases and J lost 3; bases outside the gene matches: 12. The CDR3 has 18 residues. CDR3 nucleotides: TGTGCCAGCAGCGTCCCCAAAGACGGGACAGGGCTCTACAATGAGCAGTTCTTC. The encoded protein is CASSVPKDGTGLYNEQFF.

This sequence joins TRBV5-1 and TRBJ2-5; possible D gene TRBD1, 5 bases. The DNA end lines up better with TRBJ2-7; the J call may be wrong. The CDR3 consists of 14 residues. The germline CDR1 and CDR2 sequences are SGHRS and YFSETQ. CDR3 residues: CASSIDSLGYEQYF. CDR3 nucleotide sequence: TGCGCCAGCAGCATCGACAGTCTCGGGTACGAGCAGTACTTC.

On this clonotype itself: It may be a read error: a sequence one base away is much more abundant. The V gene is TRBV5-4, the J gene TRBJ1-2; D is undetermined. Trimming removed 3 bases from V and 3 bases from J, with 18 bases in between. This CDR3 is 16 amino acids long. Looked up from germline, CDR1 is SGHNT and CDR2 is YYREEE (reference sequence). CDR3: CASSSEWTTADYGYTF. The CDR3 DNA reads as TGTGCCAGCAGCTCGGAGTGGACCACAGCTGACTATGGCTACACCTTC.

A remark on this clonotype: A much larger clone lies a single base off, so this may be a read error. The J gene is TRBJ2-1, the V gene TRBV20-1; 9 positions agree with TRBD2. The CDR3 sequence is 12 residues long. Germline CDR1 and CDR2: DFQATT and SNEGSKA (reference sequence). The CDR3 loop reads CRGGRGGNEQFF. Here the CDR3 DNA reads TGCAGGGGGGGGCGGGGGGGCAATGAGCAGTTCTTC.

This clonotype was detected many times. The chain employs TRBV18 and TRBJ2-1, with TRBD2 matching over 7 bases. This CDR3 region has 13 residues. The junction had 7 bases not matched to a gene; V was cut back by 5 bases and J by 9 bases. Germline V gene lookup returns CDR1 KGHSH and CDR2 LQKENI. CDR3 region: CASSSGGGSEQFF. In DNA, the CDR3 is TGTGCCAGCTCATCCGGGGGAGGGAGTGAGCAGTTCTTC.

The CDR3: CASSGGGGPPNTQYF. The DNA for the CDR3 is TGTGCCAGCAGTGGCGGCGGGGGGCCGCCCAATACGCAGTATTTT. This chain connects TRBV6-4 to TRBJ2-3, with TRBD2 identical over 8 bases. The CDR3 runs 15 residues. The V gene's germline CDR1 is MRHNA and CDR2 SNTAGT. The junction had 10 bases not matched to a gene; V was cut back by 4 bases and J by 7 bases.

This clonotype was counted at least ten times. The chain is built from TRBV10-1 and TRBJ2-7, with TRBD2 matching 7 bases. The CDR3 has 14 amino acids. Germline CDR1 reads WNHNN; CDR2 reads SYGVQD (reference sequence). After removal of 3 bases from V and 3 bases from J, the junction contained 5 bases not matched to a gene. The CDR3 sequence: CASSDGSGGYEQYF. Here the CDR3 DNA reads TGCGCCAGCAGTGACGGTTCGGGGGGCTACGAGCAGTACTTC.

The sample holds a few counts of this clonotype. The chain couples TRBV7-9 to TRBJ2-1; D is perhaps TRBD1 (6 bases). Trimming removed 6 bases at V and 7 bases at J, with 22 bases between. The CDR3 covers 16 residues. Germline V lookup: CDR1 SEHNR, CDR2 FQNEAQ (reference sequence). CDR3 in DNA: TGTGCCAGCAGACCCTTTTTGACAGGTCGGTTGAATGAGCAGTTCTTC. Its translation is CASRPFLTGRLNEQFF.

The rearrangement joins TRBV5-1 to TRBJ2-7; 7 bases are shared with TRBD1. Per the germline V gene, CDR1 is SGHRS and CDR2 is YFSETQ. Trimming removed 4 bases from V and 5 bases from J; junction bases left unmatched: 6. This CDR3 has 13 amino acids. CDR3 sequence reads: CASSLGQEDEQYF. As DNA, the CDR3 is TGCGCCAGCAGCCTAGGACAGGAAGACGAGCAGTACTTC.

This clonotype was seen many times. The chain joins TRBV10-2 to TRBJ1-5; maybe TRBD1 (5 bases). The germline V and J ends were trimmed by 2 bases and 5 bases, with 13 bases remaining between them. From germline, CDR1 is WSHSY and CDR2 SAAADI. The CDR3 is 15 residues long. CDR3 sequence: CASSEEFDSDQPQHF. DNA for the CDR3: TGCGCCAGCAGTGAGGAATTTGACAGTGATCAGCCCCAGCATTTT.

This clonotype was detected many times. This chain connects TRBV5-1 to TRBJ2-1, with a tentative D call TRBD1 (6 bases). V was shortened by 0 bases and J by 8 bases, with 9 bases between the two germline ends. Germline V lookup: CDR1 SGHRS, CDR2 YFSETQ. This CDR3 contains 13 residues. The CDR3 spells CASSLEQGYEQFF. CDR3 coding DNA: TGCGCCAGCAGCTTGGAACAGGGCTATGAGCAGTTCTTC.